Listed below are T cell receptor beta chains from one sample, sequenced in a study of T cells in Graves' hyperthyroidism and ophthalmopathy. Via MiXCR, TCRdb re-called the multiplex PCR reads, giving one row per CDR3 protein. This sample carries under 400,000 distinct CDR3 sequences, 15% to 20% of them seen once, and the ten largest clones take 49%. Sequencing was carried out using blood. The origin of the receptors is a woman aged 45-59 years with Graves' hyperthyroidism. Both conserved end residues are part of each CDR3.

length: 19
V: TRBV12-3/TRBV12-4
J: TRBJ2-1
CDR3: CASSSGLAVSGGFYNEQFF

length: 14
V: TRBV3-1
J: TRBJ1-2
CDR3: CASSLDRTDYGYTF

length: 14
V: TRBV20-1
J: TRBJ1-4
CDR3: CSAGNYRQDEKLVF

length: 15
V: TRBV3-1
J: TRBJ1-2
CDR3: CASSQVGEFRYGYTF

length: 14
V: TRBV20-1
J: TRBJ2-3
CDR3: CSASVVRSTDTQYF

length: 16
V: TRBV5-8
J: TRBJ2-1
CDR3: CASSLGSDRGFNEQFF

length: 14
V: TRBV15
J: TRBJ1-2
CDR3: CATSRGGQVGGYTF

length: 16
V: TRBV6-1
J: TRBJ1-2
CDR3: CASSAPERQGFYGYTF

length: 15
V: TRBV6-1
J: TRBJ1-2
CDR3: CASSRNPPGEYGYTF

length: 12
V: TRBV12-3/TRBV12-4
J: TRBJ2-2
CDR3: CASRRDTGELFF

length: 15
V: TRBV13
J: TRBJ1-1
CDR3: CASSRGLTVATEAFF

length: 13
V: TRBV18
J: TRBJ2-1
CDR3: CASSLQGLDEQFF

length: 12
V: TRBV30
J: TRBJ1-1
CDR3: CASVFRVTEAFF

length: 13
V: TRBV30
J: TRBJ1-1
CDR3: CAWSAQGEAEAFF

length: 17
V: TRBV6-5
J: TRBJ2-3
CDR3: CASSYRTGTSGGDTQYF

length: 14
V: TRBV11-2
J: TRBJ1-1
CDR3: CASSLGQGVAEAFF

length: 15
V: TRBV7-9
J: TRBJ2-2
CDR3: CASSPVGVNTGELFF

length: 12
V: TRBV2
J: TRBJ2-1
CDR3: CASATTRNEQFF

length: 13
V: TRBV12-3/TRBV12-4
J: TRBJ2-1
CDR3: CASSWGGYNEQFF

length: 18
V: TRBV11-2
J: TRBJ2-3
CDR3: CASSFWGPQGLSTDTQYF

length: 13
V: TRBV30
J: TRBJ1-1
CDR3: CAWSGQSNTEAFF

length: 13
V: TRBV5-4
J: TRBJ2-5
CDR3: CASSLKGQETQYF

length: 15
V: TRBV20-1
J: TRBJ2-5
CDR3: CSGAGTSGRQETQYF

length: 15
V: TRBV5-1
J: TRBJ2-5
CDR3: CASSEPLAGEETQYF

length: 13
V: TRBV20-1
J: TRBJ1-2
CDR3: CSASNPQGWGYTF

length: 15
V: TRBV7-9
J: TRBJ1-5
CDR3: CASSLGGAVNQPQHF

length: 13
V: TRBV12-3/TRBV12-4
J: TRBJ2-5
CDR3: CASSRTSVETQYF

length: 16
V: TRBV11-2
J: TRBJ2-5
CDR3: CASSPPATGERKTQYF

length: 14
V: TRBV11-2
J: TRBJ1-2
CDR3: CASTSIDRFYGYTF

length: 13
V: TRBV20-1
J: TRBJ2-7
CDR3: CSAAYKLAYEQYF

length: 14
V: TRBV19
J: TRBJ1-5
CDR3: CASIGPNSNQPQHF

length: 18
V: TRBV11-1
J: TRBJ2-1
CDR3: CASSFLGLTLGSYNEQFF

length: 13
V: TRBV28
J: TRBJ2-6
CDR3: CASSLWQANVLTF

length: 16
V: TRBV5-6
J: TRBJ2-5
CDR3: CASSLDPGARTETQYF

length: 14
V: TRBV6-2/TRBV6-3
J: TRBJ1-1
CDR3: CASSYKRQHTEAFF

length: 14
V: TRBV7-9
J: TRBJ2-1
CDR3: CASSLSLAYNEQFF

length: 11
V: TRBV20-1
J: TRBJ1-1
CDR3: CSGTGDTEAFF

length: 21
V: TRBV12-3/TRBV12-4
J: TRBJ2-2
CDR3: CASSCIPGLAGGQCGSGELFF

length: 18
V: TRBV4-1
J: TRBJ2-3
CDR3: CASSQPLAGGPSTDTQYF

length: 16
V: TRBV7-3
J: TRBJ2-2
CDR3: CASSLTSGMGTGELFF

length: 14
V: TRBV7-9
J: TRBJ2-1
CDR3: CASSDGSPRVEQFF

length: 14
V: TRBV5-1
J: TRBJ1-1
CDR3: CASSLWRGNTEAFF

length: 15
V: TRBV19
J: TRBJ2-7
CDR3: CASSGTSAAELEQYF

length: 14
V: TRBV5-1
J: TRBJ2-5
CDR3: CASSLGGPKETQYF

length: 12
V: TRBV30
J: TRBJ2-5
CDR3: CAWASGAETQYF

length: 15
V: TRBV19
J: TRBJ1-1
CDR3: CASNRGGQGNTEAFF

length: 18
V: TRBV20-1
J: TRBJ2-7
CDR3: CSAGDFPGLAEATYEQYF

length: 15
V: TRBV5-6
J: TRBJ1-2
CDR3: CASSLGLGKNYGYTF

length: 13
V: TRBV12-3/TRBV12-4
J: TRBJ2-1
CDR3: CASSFSLRNEQFF